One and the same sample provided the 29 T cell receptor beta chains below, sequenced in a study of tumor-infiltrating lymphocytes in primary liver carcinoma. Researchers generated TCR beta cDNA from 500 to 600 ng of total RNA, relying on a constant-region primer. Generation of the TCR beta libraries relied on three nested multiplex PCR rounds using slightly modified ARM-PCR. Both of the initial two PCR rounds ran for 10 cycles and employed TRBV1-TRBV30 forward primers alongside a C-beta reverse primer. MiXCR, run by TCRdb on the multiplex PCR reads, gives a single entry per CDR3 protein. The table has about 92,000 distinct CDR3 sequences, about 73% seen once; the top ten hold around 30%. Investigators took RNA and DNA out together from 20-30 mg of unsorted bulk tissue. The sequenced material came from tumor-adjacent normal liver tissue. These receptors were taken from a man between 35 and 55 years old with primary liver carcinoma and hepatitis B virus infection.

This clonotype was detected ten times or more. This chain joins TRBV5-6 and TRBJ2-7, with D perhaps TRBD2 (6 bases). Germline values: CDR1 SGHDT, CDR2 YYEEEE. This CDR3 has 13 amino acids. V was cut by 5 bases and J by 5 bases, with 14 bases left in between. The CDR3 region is CASSMGLRDEQYF. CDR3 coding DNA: TGTGCCAGCAGTATGGGACTCAGAGACGAGCAGTACTTC.

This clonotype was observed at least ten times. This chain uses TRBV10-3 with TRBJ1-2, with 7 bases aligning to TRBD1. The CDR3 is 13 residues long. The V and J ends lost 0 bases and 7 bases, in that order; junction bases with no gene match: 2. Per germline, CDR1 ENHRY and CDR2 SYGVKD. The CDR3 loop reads CAISESTGVGYTF. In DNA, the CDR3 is TGTGCCATCAGTGAGTCAACAGGGGTTGGCTACACCTTC.

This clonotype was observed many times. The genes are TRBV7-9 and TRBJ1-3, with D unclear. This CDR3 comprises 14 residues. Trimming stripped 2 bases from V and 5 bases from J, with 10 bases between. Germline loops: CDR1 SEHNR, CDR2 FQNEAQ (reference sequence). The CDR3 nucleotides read TGTGCCAGCAGCTTAATCAAGGATCGAAACACCATATATTTT. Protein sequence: CASSLIKDRNTIYF.

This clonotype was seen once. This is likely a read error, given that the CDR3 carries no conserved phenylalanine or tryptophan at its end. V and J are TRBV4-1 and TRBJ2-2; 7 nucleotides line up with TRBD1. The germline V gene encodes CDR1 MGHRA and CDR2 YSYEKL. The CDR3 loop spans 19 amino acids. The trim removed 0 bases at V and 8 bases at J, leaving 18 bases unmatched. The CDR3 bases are TGCGCCAGCAGCCAAGACTCTCTCCCGGGACAGCCGGACTGGGGGGAGCTGTTTTAT. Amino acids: CASSQDSLPGQPDWGELFY.

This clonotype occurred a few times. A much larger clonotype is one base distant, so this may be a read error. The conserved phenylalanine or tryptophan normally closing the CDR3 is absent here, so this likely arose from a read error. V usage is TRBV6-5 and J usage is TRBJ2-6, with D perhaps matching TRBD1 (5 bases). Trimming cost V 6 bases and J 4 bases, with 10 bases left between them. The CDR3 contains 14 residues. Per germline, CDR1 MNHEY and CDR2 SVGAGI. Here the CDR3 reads CASRAGIGANVLTS. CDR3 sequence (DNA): TGTGCCAGCAGGGCAGGGATCGGGGCCAACGTCCTGACTTCC.

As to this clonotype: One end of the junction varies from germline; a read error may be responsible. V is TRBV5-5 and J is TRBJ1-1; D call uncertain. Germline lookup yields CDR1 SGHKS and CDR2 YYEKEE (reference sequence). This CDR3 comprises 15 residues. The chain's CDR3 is CVSSLAFGMNTGAFF. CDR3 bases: TGTGTCAGCAGCTTGGCATTTGGGATGAACACTGGAGCTTTCTTT.

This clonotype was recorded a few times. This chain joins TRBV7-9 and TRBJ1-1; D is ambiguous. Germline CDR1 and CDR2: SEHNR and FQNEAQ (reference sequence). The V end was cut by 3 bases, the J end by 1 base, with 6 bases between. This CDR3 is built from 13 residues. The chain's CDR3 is CASSLEPNTEAFF. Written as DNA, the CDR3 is TGTGCCAGCAGCTTGGAACCGAACACTGAAGCTTTCTTT. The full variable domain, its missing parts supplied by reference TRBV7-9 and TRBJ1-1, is DTGVSQNPRHKITKRGQNVTFRCDPISEHNRLYWYRQTLGQGPEFLTYFQNEAQLEKSRLLSDRFSAERPKGSFSTLEIQRTEQGDSAMYLCASSLEPNTEAFFGQGTRLTVV.

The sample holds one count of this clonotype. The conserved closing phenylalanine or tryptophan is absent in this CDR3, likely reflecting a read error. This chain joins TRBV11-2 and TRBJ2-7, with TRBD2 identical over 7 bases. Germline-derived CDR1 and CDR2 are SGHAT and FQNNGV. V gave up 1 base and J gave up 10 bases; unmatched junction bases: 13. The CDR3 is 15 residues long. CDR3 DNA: TGTGCCAGCAGCTTAGCTCGGGGGAGGGATATCGATCAGTACTAC. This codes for CASSLARGRDIDQYY.

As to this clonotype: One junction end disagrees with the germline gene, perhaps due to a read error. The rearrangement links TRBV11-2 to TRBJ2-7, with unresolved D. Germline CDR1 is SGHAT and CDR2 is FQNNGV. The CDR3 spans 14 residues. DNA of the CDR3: TGTGCCAGCAGCTTATCAGACGGAGCCTACGAGCTGTACTTC. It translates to CASSLSDGAYELYF.

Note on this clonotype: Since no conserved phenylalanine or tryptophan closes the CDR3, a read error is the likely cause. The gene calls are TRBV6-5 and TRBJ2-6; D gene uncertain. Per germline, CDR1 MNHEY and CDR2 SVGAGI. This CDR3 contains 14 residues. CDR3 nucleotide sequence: TGTGCCGGCAGTCGAGAAGCTGGGGCCAACGTCCTGACTTCC. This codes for CAGSREAGANVLTS.

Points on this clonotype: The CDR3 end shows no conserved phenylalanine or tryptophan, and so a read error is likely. CDR3 nucleotides: TGTGCCAGCAGCACTCCGGGAGGCGGTACCTACGAGCAGTACCTC. Translated: CASSTPGGGTYEQYL. The V and J genes are TRBV28 and TRBJ2-7; TRBD2 matches at 7 bases. The CDR3 sequence is 15 residues long. V dropped 6 bases and J dropped 2; count of bases not matched to a gene: 10. The germline V gene has CDR1 MDHEN and CDR2 SYDVKM.

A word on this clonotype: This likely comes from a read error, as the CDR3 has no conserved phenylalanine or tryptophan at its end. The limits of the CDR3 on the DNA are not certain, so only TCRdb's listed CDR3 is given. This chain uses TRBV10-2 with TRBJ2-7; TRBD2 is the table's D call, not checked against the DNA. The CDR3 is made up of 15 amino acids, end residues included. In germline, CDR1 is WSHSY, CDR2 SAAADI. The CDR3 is CASSELASSPYEQYL.

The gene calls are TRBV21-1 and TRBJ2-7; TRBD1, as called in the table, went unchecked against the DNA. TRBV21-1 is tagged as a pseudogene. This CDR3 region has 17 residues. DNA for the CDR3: TGTGCCAGCAGCTCGAACGGGACAAGGGACACCTACTACGAGCAGTACTTC. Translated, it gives CASSSNGTRDTYYEQYF.

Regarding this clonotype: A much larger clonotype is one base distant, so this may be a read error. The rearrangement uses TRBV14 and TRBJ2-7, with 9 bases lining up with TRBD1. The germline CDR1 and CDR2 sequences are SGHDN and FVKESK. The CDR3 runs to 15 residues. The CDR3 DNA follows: TGTGCCAGCAGCCAGACTGGGACAGGGTCCTACAAGCAGTACTTC. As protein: CASSQTGTGSYKQYF.

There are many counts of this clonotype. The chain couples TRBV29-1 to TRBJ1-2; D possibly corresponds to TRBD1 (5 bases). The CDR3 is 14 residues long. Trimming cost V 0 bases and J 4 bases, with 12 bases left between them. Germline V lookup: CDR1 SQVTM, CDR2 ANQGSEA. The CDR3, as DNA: TGCAGCGTTGAAGACAGGCAGGGAGGCTATGGCTACACCTTC. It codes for CSVEDRQGGYGYTF.

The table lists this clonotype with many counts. The CDR3 spells CASSFLREAQETQYF. The CDR3 DNA reads as TGTGCCAGCAGCTTTTTGCGGGAGGCCCAAGAGACCCAGTACTTC. The V gene is TRBV13, the J gene TRBJ2-5; TRBD2 matches 8 bases. Germline CDR1 and CDR2: PRHDT and FYEKMQ (reference sequence). Trimming cost V 3 bases and J 1 base; bases outside gene matches: 4. CDR3 size: 15 residues.

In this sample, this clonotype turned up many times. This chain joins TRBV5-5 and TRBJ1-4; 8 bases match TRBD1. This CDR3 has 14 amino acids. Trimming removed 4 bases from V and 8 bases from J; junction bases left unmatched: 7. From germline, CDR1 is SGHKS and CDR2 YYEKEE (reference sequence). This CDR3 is CASSPGGAEEKLFF. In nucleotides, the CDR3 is TGTGCCAGCAGCCCAGGGGGCGCGGAGGAAAAACTGTTTTTT.

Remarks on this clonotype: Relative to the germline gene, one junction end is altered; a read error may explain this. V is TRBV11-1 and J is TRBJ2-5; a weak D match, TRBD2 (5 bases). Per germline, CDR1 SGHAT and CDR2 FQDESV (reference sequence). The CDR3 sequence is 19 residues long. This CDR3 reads CASSPPPVLRKDFQETHYF. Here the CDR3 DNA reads TGTGCCAGCAGCCCGCCCCCGGTGCTCAGGAAGGACTTCCAAGAGACCCATTACTTC.

The CDR3 DNA sequence: TGTGCCAGTGCCATGGGACAGGGTACTACCGAGCAGTACTTC. Its translation: CASAMGQGTTEQYF. V is TRBV6-6 and J is TRBJ2-7, with 9 bases identical to TRBD1. The CDR3 has 14 amino acids. Germline loops: CDR1 MNHNY, CDR2 SVGAGI (reference sequence). The junction had 12 bases not matched to a gene; V was cut back by 9 bases and J by 6 bases.

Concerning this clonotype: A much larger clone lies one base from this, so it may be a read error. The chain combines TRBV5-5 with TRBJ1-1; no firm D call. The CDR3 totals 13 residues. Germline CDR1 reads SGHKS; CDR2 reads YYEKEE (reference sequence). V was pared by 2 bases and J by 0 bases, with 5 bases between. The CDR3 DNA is TGTGCCAGCAGCTTCTCAGTGAACACTGAAGCTTTCTTT. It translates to CASSFSVNTEAFF. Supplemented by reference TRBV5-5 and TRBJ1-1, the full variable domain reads DAGVTQSPTHLIKTRGQQVTLRCSPISGHKSVSWYQQVLGQGPQFIFQYYEKEERGRGNFPDRFSARQFPNYSSELNVNALLLGDSALYLCASSFSVNTEAFFGQGTRLTVV.

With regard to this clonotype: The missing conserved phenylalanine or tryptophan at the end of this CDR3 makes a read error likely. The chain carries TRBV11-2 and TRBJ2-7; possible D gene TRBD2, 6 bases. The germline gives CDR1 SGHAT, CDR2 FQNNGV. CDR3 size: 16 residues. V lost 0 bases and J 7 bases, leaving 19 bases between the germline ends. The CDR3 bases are TGTGCCAGCAGCTTAGACGGCGAGGACTACCGTTTGGAGCAGTACTCC. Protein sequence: CASSLDGEDYRLEQYS.

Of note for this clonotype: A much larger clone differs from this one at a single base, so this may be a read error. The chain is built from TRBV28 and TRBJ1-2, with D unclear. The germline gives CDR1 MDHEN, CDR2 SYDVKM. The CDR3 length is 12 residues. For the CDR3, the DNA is TGTGCCAGTTGGACCTCCCGGGATGGCTGCACCTTC. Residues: CASWTSRDGCTF.

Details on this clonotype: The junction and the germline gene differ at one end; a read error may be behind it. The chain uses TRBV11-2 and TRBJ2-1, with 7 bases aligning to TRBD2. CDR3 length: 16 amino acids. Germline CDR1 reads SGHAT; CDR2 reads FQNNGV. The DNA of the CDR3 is TGTGCCAGCAGCCCCCAAGGGATTGGGAGGGAGGAGACCCAGATCTTC. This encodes CASSPQGIGREETQIF.

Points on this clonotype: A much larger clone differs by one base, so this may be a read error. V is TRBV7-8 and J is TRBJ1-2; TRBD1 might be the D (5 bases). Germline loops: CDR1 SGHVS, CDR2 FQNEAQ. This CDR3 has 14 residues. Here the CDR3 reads CASSPAGAFYGYIF. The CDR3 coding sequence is TGTGCCAGCAGCCCCGCTGGGGCATTCTATGGCTACATCTTC.

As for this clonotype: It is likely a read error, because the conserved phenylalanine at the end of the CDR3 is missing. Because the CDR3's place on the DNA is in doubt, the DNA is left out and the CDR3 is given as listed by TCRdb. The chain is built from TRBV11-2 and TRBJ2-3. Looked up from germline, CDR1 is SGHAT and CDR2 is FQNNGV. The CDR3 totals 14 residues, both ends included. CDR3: CAGSLERGTDTHYL.

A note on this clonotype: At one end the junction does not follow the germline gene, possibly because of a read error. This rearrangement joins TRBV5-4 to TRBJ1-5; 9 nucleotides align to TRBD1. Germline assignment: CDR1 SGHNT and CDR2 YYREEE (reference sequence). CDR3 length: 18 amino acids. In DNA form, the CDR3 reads TGTGCCAGCACCTTGGATGGGTTGGGGACAGGGAGGAATCAGCACCAGCATTTT. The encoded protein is CASTLDGLGTGRNQHQHF.

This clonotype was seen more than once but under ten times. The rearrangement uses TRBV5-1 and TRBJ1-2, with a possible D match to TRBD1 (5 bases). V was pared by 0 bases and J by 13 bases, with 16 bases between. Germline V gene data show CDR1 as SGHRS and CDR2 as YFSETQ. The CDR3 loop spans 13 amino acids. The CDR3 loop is CASSLELGQSSTF. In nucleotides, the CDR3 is TGCGCCAGCAGCTTGGAACTGGGGCAGTCTTCCACCTTC.

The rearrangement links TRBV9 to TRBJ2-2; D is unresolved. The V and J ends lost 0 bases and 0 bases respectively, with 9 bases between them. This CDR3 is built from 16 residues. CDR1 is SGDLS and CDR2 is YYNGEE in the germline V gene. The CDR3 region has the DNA TGTGCCAGCAGCGTAGAAAAGTTCGCGAACACCGGGGAGCTGTTTTTT. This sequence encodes CASSVEKFANTGELFF. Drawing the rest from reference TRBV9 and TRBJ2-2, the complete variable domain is DSGVTQTPKHLITATGQRVTLRCSPRSGDLSVYWYQQSLDQGLQFLIQYYNGEERAKGNILERFSAQQFPDLHSELNLSSLELGDSALYFCASSVEKFANTGELFFGEGSRLTVL.

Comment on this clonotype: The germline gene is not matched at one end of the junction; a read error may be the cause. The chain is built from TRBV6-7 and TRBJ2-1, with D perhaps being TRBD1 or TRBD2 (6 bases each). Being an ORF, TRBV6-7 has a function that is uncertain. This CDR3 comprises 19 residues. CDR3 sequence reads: CASGYVEAARRGGDNEEFF. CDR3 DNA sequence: TGTGCCAGCGGTTACGTAGAAGCAGCCCGGAGAGGAGGGGACAATGAGGAGTTCTTC.